These 15 T cell receptor beta chains came from one sample sequenced in a study of early T cells in non-severe SARS-CoV-2 infection. One entry per CDR3 protein results from TCRdb running MiXCR on the 5' RACE reads. Among 64,000 or so distinct CDR3 sequences, 10% to 15% were seen once, and the ten largest hold over 1.1%. The specimen was whole blood, collected at baseline. The receptors were gathered from an adult who was a healthcare worker with PCR-confirmed SARS-CoV-2 infection or an uninfected control (not recorded which).

This clonotype was seen only a few times. The V and J genes are TRBV14 and TRBJ2-7, with D maybe TRBD2 (6 bases). Germline lookup yields CDR1 SGHDN and CDR2 FVKESK. This CDR3 spans 14 amino acids. V lost 1 base and J lost 6, with 13 bases in between. CDR3 sequence reads: CASSQGPTSSEQYF. The CDR3 DNA sequence: TGTGCCAGCAGCCAAGGACCGACTAGTAGCGAGCAGTACTTC.

The chain combines TRBV10-3 with TRBJ1-2; D not resolved. There are 12 residues in the CDR3. Trimming removed 6 bases at V and 4 bases at J, with 9 bases between. The germline V gene has CDR1 ENHRY and CDR2 SYGVKD. The CDR3 coding sequence is TGTGCCATCAGCCAAGTCTCCTATGGCTACACCTTC. This gives the protein CAISQVSYGYTF.

This clonotype was counted only a few times. The rearrangement uses TRBV27 and TRBJ1-2, with a weak D call TRBD1 (6 bases). Germline V gene data show CDR1 as MNHEY and CDR2 as SMNVEV (reference sequence). The CDR3 loop spans 16 amino acids. V was clipped by 0 bases and J by 4 bases, with 15 bases between them. The CDR3 sequence: CASSLSVNRVAYGYTF. CDR3 bases: TGTGCCAGCAGTTTATCCGTGAACAGGGTCGCCTATGGCTACACCTTC.

This chain uses TRBV7-2 with TRBJ2-7; 13 bases agree with TRBD2. Germline V CDR1 and CDR2: SGHTA, FQGNSA. Trimming took 5 bases from V and 4 from J; bases not matched to a gene: 8. There are 16 residues in the CDR3. The CDR3 nucleotides are TGTGCCAGCAGCATACAGACTAGCGGGGGGCAATACGAGCAGTACTTC. Translated: CASSIQTSGGQYEQYF. Drawing the rest from reference TRBV7-2 and TRBJ2-7, the complete variable domain is GAGVSQSPSNKVTEKGKDVELRCDPISGHTALYWYRQSLGQGLEFLIYFQGNSAPDKSGLPSDRFSAERTGGSVSTLTIQRTQQEDSAVYLCASSIQTSGGQYEQYFGPGTRLTVT.

V usage is TRBV6-5 and J usage is TRBJ1-1; tentative D call: TRBD1 (6 bases). The germline gives CDR1 MNHEY, CDR2 SVGAGI. V lost 6 bases and J 6 bases, leaving 17 bases between the germline ends. The CDR3 contains 14 residues. The CDR3: CASSSTGRSAEAFF. In nucleotides, the CDR3 is TGTGCCAGCAGCTCGACAGGAAGGTCGGCTGAAGCTTTCTTT.

V gene TRBV4-3 combines with J gene TRBJ1-3; tentative D call: TRBD1 (5 bases). V shed 0 bases and J shed 3 bases, with 9 bases lying between them. Per the germline V gene, CDR1 is LGHNA and CDR2 is YSLEER. This CDR3 is 15 amino acids long. The CDR3 loop reads CASSQDWTYGNTIYF. CDR3 in DNA: TGCGCCAGCAGCCAAGATTGGACATATGGAAACACCATATATTTT.

This clonotype showed up just a few times. The chain employs TRBV20-1 and TRBJ2-3; D might be TRBD2 (6 bases). Trimming left V 3 bases short and J 5 bases short, with 18 bases between. The CDR3 is made up of 15 amino acids. CDR1 is DFQATT, CDR2 SNEGSKA, per germline (reference sequence). The CDR3 DNA follows: TGCAGTGCTAGGAACCCACTAGCTGCGCGAGATACGCAGTATTTT. Protein product: CSARNPLAARDTQYF.

J is TRBJ2-1 and V is TRBV5-1; 9 bases map to TRBD1. Germline assignment: CDR1 SGHRS and CDR2 YFSETQ. V was pared by 0 bases and J by 9 bases, with 4 bases of the junction left unmatched. The CDR3 consists of 14 residues. CDR3 sequence reads: CASSLGTGGGEQFF. DNA of the CDR3: TGCGCCAGCAGCTTGGGTACAGGGGGCGGTGAGCAGTTCTTC.

This clonotype showed up many times. This chain joins TRBV28 and TRBJ1-6; weak D call: TRBD1 (5 bases). V shed 3 bases and J shed 1 base, with 13 bases lying between them. The CDR3 length is 17 residues. The V gene's germline CDR1 is MDHEN and CDR2 SYDVKM. In DNA form, the CDR3 reads TGTGCCAGCAGTTTCGGGGACCGCGGGTCCTATAATTCACCCCTCCACTTT. This encodes CASSFGDRGSYNSPLHF. The full variable domain, completed using reference TRBV28 and TRBJ1-6, is DVKVTQSSRYLVKRTGEKVFLECVQDMDHENMFWYRQDPGLGLRLIYFSYDVKMKEKGDIPEGYSVSREKKERFSLILESASTNQTSMYLCASSFGDRGSYNSPLHFGNGTRLTVT.

This clonotype was detected once. The CDR3 reads CASSLRGTTTSYEQYF. The CDR3 DNA follows: TGTGCCAGCAGCTTGAGGGGGACTACGACATCCTACGAGCAGTACTTC. The V call is TRBV5-5, the J call TRBJ2-7, with D maybe TRBD2 (7 bases). The CDR3 spans 16 residues. V gave up 1 base and J gave up 1 base, with 15 bases separating them. The germline CDR1 and CDR2 sequences are SGHKS and YYEKEE (reference sequence).

This clonotype has a count of ten or more. The chain couples TRBV25-1 to TRBJ2-6; no firm D call. V was clipped by 6 bases and J by 3 bases, with 6 bases between them. The length of the CDR3 is 13 residues. CDR1 is MGHDK, CDR2 SYGVNS, per germline. As DNA, the CDR3 is TGTGCCAGCAGGCCCGGTGGGGCCAACGTCCTGACTTTC. This codes for CASRPGGANVLTF.

At least ten counts were recorded for this clonotype. This rearrangement joins TRBV20-1 to TRBJ2-3; TRBD2 agrees at 7 bases. The germline V gene encodes CDR1 DFQATT and CDR2 SNEGSKA (reference sequence). V was pared by 0 bases and J by 11 bases, with 8 bases of the junction left unmatched. The CDR3 runs to 13 residues. CDR3 sequence reads: CSARDPVGLEQYF. The CDR3 coding sequence is TGCAGTGCTAGAGATCCTGTTGGACTAGAGCAGTATTTT.

This clonotype was counted many times. The rearrangement joins TRBV7-2 to TRBJ2-1; D is ambiguous. In germline, CDR1 is SGHTA, CDR2 FQGNSA. Trimming pared 4 bases from V and 6 bases from J, leaving 7 bases between. This CDR3 has 12 residues. The CDR3 coding sequence is TGTGCCAGCAGCTCGACTGTCAATGAGCAGTTCTTC. Residues: CASSSTVNEQFF.

The V and J genes are TRBV7-9 and TRBJ1-6, with no clear D. CDR3 size: 14 residues. V was shortened by 2 bases and J by 7 bases, with 9 bases between the two germline ends. Germline V gene lookup returns CDR1 SEHNR and CDR2 FQNEAQ (reference sequence). The DNA for the CDR3 is TGTGCCAGCAGCTTAAATGGACGGAATTCACCCCTCCACTTT. Residues: CASSLNGRNSPLHF.

This clonotype has only a few counts. In DNA form, the CDR3 reads TGTGCCAGCACCAAGCAAGGGGGGGACAATCAGCCCCAGCATTTT. Its translation is CASTKQGGDNQPQHF. The genes are TRBV28 and TRBJ1-5, with D perhaps TRBD1 (6 bases). The germline V gene has CDR1 MDHEN and CDR2 SYDVKM. V was clipped by 7 bases and J by 3 bases, with 16 bases between them. The CDR3 consists of 15 residues.